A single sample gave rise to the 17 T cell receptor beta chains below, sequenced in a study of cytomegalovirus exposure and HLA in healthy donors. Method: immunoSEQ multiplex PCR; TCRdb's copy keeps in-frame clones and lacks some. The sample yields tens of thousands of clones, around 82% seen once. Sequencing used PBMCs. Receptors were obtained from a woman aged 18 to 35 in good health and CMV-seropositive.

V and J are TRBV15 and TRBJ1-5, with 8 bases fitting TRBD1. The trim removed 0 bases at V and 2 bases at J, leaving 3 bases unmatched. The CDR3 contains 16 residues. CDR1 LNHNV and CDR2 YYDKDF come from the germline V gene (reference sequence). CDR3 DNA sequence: TGTGCCACCAGCAGAGACGGGACAGGACGCAATCAGCCCCAGCATTTT. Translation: CATSRDGTGRNQPQHF.

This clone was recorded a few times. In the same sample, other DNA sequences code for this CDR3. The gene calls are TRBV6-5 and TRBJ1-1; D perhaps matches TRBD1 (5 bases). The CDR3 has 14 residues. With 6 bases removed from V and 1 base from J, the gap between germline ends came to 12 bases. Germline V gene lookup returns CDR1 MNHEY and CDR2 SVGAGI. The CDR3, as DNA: TGTGCCAGCAGCCTGGGAGGGACGAACACTGAAGCTTTCTTT. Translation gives CASSLGGTNTEAFF.

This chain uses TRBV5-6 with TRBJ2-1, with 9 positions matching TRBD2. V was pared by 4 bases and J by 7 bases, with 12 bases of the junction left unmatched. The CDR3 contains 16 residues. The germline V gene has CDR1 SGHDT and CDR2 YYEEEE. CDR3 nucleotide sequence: TGTGCCAGCAGCCTCATCGCGGGGGGGCCGTGGAATGAGCAGTTCTTC. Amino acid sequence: CASSLIAGGPWNEQFF.

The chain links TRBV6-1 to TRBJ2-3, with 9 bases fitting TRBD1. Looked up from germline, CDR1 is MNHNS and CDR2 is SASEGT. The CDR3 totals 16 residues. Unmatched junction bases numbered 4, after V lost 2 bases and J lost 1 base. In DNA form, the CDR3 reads TGTGCCAGCAGTGAAACAGGGGGCTGGGGCACAGATACGCAGTATTTT. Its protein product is CASSETGGWGTDTQYF.

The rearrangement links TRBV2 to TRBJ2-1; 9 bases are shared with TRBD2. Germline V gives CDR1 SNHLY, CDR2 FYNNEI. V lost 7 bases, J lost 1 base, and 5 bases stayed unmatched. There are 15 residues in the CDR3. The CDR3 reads CASILSGGSYNEQFF. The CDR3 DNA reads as TGTGCCAGCATATTAAGCGGGGGGTCCTACAATGAGCAGTTCTTC.

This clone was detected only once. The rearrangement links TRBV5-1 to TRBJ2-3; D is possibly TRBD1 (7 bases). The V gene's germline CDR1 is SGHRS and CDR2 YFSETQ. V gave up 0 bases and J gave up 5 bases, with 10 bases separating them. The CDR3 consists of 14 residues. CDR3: CASSLAGGRDTQYF. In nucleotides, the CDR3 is TGCGCCAGCAGCTTGGCAGGGGGGAGAGATACGCAGTATTTT.

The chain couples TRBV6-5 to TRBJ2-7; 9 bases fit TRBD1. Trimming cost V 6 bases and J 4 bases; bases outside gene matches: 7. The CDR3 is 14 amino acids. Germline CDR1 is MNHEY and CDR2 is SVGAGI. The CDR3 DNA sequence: TGTGCCAGCAGCCTGGGACAGGGTCGATACGAGCAGTACTTC. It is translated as CASSLGQGRYEQYF.

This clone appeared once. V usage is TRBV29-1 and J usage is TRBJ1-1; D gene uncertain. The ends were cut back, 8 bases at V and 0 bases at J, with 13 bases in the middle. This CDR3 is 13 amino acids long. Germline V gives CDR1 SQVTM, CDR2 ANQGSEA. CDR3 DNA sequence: TGCAGCCCGTCCCCCAACATGAACACTGAAGCTTTCTTT. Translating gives CSPSPNMNTEAFF.

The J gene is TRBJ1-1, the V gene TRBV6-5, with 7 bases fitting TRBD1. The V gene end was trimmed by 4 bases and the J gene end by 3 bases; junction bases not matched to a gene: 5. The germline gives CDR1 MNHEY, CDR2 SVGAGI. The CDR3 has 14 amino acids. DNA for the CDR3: TGTGCCAGCAGTTTGACAGGGAGGCACACTGAAGCTTTCTTT. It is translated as CASSLTGRHTEAFF.

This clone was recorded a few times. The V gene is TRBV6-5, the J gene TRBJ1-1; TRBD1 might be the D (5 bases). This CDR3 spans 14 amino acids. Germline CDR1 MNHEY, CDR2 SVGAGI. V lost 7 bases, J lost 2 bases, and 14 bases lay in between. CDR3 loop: CASNDRGGNTEAFF. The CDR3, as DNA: TGTGCCAGCAACGACCGGGGGGGTAACACTGAAGCTTTCTTT.

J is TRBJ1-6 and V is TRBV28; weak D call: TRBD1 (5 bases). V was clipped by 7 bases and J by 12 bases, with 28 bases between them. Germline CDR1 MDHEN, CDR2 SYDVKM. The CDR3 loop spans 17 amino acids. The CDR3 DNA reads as TGTGCCAGCACTTTGACCGGGGGTTGGGTCGGGGCTCTACCCCTCCACTTT. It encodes CASTLTGGWVGALPLHF.

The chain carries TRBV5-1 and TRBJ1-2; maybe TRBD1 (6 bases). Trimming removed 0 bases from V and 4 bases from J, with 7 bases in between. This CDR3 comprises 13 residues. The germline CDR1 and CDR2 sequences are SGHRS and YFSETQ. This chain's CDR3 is CASSLEGGYGYTF. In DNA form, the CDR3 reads TGCGCCAGCAGCTTGGAAGGGGGCTATGGCTACACCTTC.

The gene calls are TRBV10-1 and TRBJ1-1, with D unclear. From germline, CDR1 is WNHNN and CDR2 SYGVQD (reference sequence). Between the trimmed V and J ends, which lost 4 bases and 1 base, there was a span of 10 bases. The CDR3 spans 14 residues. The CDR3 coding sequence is TGCGCCAGCAGTGTAGGGCGGGCGAACACTGAAGCTTTCTTT. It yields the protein CASSVGRANTEAFF.

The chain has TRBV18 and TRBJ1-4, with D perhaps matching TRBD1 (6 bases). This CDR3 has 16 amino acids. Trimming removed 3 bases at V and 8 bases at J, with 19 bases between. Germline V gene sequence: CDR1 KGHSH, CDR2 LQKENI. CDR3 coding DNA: TGTGCCAGCTCACCTTTCACAGGGCGGGTCCGGGAAAAACTGTTTTTT. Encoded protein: CASSPFTGRVREKLFF. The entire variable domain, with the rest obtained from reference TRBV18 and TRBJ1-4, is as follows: NAGVMQNPRHLVRRRGQEARLRCSPMKGHSHVYWYRQLPEEGLKFMVYLQKENIIDESGMPKERFSAEFPKEGPSILRIQQVVRGDSAAYFCASSPFTGRVREKLFFGSGTQLSVL.

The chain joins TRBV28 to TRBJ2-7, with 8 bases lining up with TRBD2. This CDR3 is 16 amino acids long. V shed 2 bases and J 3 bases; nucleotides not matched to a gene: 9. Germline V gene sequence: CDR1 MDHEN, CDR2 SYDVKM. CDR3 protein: CASSLVRGAGGYEQYF. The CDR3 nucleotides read TGTGCCAGCAGTTTAGTCCGGGGTGCGGGGGGCTACGAGCAGTACTTC.

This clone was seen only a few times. DNA for the CDR3: TGTGCCAGCAGCCTCAGCGCCGATTCACCCCTCCACTTT. Its translation is CASSLSADSPLHF. V usage is TRBV11-2 and J usage is TRBJ1-6; D ambiguous. The germline V gene has CDR1 SGHAT and CDR2 FQNNGV. The CDR3 runs to 13 residues. V lost 5 bases to trimming and J lost 8 bases, with 10 bases between them.

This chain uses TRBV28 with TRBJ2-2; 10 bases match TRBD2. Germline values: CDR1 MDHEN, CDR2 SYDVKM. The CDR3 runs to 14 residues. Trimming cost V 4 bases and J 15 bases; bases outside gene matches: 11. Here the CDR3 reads CASSSPVLAGVVFF. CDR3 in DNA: TGTGCCAGCAGTTCTCCTGTGCTAGCGGGGGTGGTGTTTTTT.